A selection of T cell receptor beta chains follows, all from one sample in a study of blood T cell repertoires in COVID-19. This table comes from immunoSEQ multiplex PCR, and its TCRdb copy is limited to in-frame clones, with some not included. The sample records about 210,000 clones, under 90% being singletons. The sample comprised PBMCs or T cells enriched from blood (not recorded which). The receptor source for this set is a woman aged 45-65 years with acute COVID-19. The CDR3 runs from the conserved cysteine through the conserved F or W. The order of the fields is D gene, V gene, CDR3 protein. The D gene is left open where the match is weak.

D: TRBD1; V: TRBV19; CDR3: CASSPGQGGNQPQHF
D: .; V: TRBV7-3; CDR3: CASRPTSITGELFF
D: .; V: TRBV6-5; CDR3: CASRWNRNTEAFF
D: TRBD1; V: TRBV13; CDR3: CASSPRAGQGQYEQYF
D: .; V: TRBV6-2/TRBV6-3; CDR3: CASSLDRLAKNIQYF
D: .; V: TRBV19; CDR3: CASSSGGPFTEAFF
D: .; V: TRBV5-4; CDR3: CASSSLGGLNTNQYF
D: TRBD2; V: TRBV29-1; CDR3: CSVGSGGANTGELFF
D: .; V: TRBV6-5; CDR3: CASSLSSNQPQHF
D: .; V: TRBV19; CDR3: CASSTYTGPTEAFF
D: .; V: TRBV19; CDR3: CASATGRDTGELFF
D: .; V: TRBV28; CDR3: CASSSPDSFSPTDTQYF
D: .; V: TRBV7-6; CDR3: CASSLGAGYEQYF
D: .; V: TRBV7-2; CDR3: CASSLRSGGNTGELFF
D: TRBD1; V: TRBV18; CDR3: CASCGDRGPTDTQYF
D: .; V: TRBV6-2/TRBV6-3; CDR3: CASSLAAGGNQPQHF
D: .; V: TRBV7-3; CDR3: CASSFLRGEVNNSPLHF
D: TRBD1; V: TRBV6-5; CDR3: CASRDTGTALTEAFF
D: TRBD2; V: TRBV3-1/TRBV3-2; CDR3: CASSLISGGATDTQYF
D: TRBD2; V: TRBV9; CDR3: CASSRYESGSGELFF
D: .; V: TRBV5-1; CDR3: CASSLAGTRSGNTIYF
D: TRBD2; V: TRBV9; CDR3: CASSRRGVPYNEQFF
D: TRBD2; V: TRBV7-2; CDR3: CASSSVSGAIGTYNEQFF
D: .; V: TRBV2; CDR3: CASSGDTQYF
D: .; V: TRBV28; CDR3: CASSLPGSNSDTQYF
D: .; V: TRBV4-3; CDR3: CASSQDQRRAGAYEQYF
D: .; V: TRBV5-1; CDR3: CASSSWTVPTGELFF
D: .; V: TRBV5-1; CDR3: CASSLGWETGVFDVTEAFF
D: TRBD1; V: TRBV27; CDR3: CASSTVAGTGNNYGYTF
D: .; V: TRBV5-1; CDR3: CASSRDTLGASGNTIYF
D: TRBD1; V: TRBV5-8; CDR3: CASSGRMSGTVFYEQYF
D: TRBD1; V: TRBV2; CDR3: CASSGLTGVNNSPLHF